This TCR beta chain was sequenced in a study of cytomegalovirus exposure and HLA in healthy donors. Study outcomes and limitations: Confirmation was obtained in vitro that three CMV-associated chains are specific for CMV antigens. Cytomegalovirus-associated status was assigned to 150 or so TCR beta chains. The TCR clusters that emerged in the first cohort tended, a later analysis found, to co-occur in the 110 or so validation repertoires. With high specificity and sensitivity, the classifier reportedly diagnosed cytomegalovirus status.

Germline CDR1 SGHRS, CDR2 YFSETQ. This CDR3 region has 16 residues. Trimming took 4 bases from V and 0 from J; bases not matched to a gene: 7. A remark on this clone: Its antigen remains unknown.

Generated by immunoSEQ multiplex PCR, the TCRdb table keeps only in-frame clones and is missing some. Here the sample spans some 170,000 clones, around nine tenths being singletons. The TCR originated in a man aged 18 to 30 in good health and CMV-seropositive. Sequences were obtained from PBMCs. The J gene is TRBJ1-2, the V gene TRBV5-1; 9 positions match TRBD1. Here the CDR3 DNA reads TGCGCCAGCAGCCCGGAGACAGGGGGAGCTAACTATGGCTACACCTTC. It codes for CASSPETGGANYGYTF.